This TCR beta chain was identified in a study of T-cell reconstitution after alpha-beta-depleted transplantation in children. A TCRbeta library incorporating unique molecular identifiers was prepared. From the PCR reads, TCRdb called clonotypes with MiXCR, one entry per CDR3 protein. The top ten hold 30% to 40% of the sample, which has about 610,000 distinct CDR3 sequences, over 20% seen once. Study-wide points: Two months or so post-transplant, alpha-beta T cells reportedly derived from several hundred expanded graft clones. The study traced high day-60 TCRbeta diversity in some patients to surviving recipient T cells and thymic progenitors. The authors attributed T-cell counts and diversity one year after transplant mostly to newly produced T cells.

Regarding this clonotype: Its antigen is unknown.

The sample here was PBMCs, taken before TCRalphabeta/CD19-depleted stem cell transplant. This clonotype originated in a boy younger than two with Wiskott-Aldrich syndrome, due to receive a stem cell transplant.

The CDR3 sequence: CASSYRGDSPTYEQYF. The DNA of the CDR3 is TGTGCCAGCAGTTACAGAGGTGACTCTCCTACCTACGAGCAGTACTTC. The chain recombines TRBV6-5 with TRBJ2-7, with D unclear. Germline assignment: CDR1 MNHEY and CDR2 SVGAGI. V lost 2 bases, J lost 2 bases, and 16 bases lay in between. CDR3 length: 16 amino acids.